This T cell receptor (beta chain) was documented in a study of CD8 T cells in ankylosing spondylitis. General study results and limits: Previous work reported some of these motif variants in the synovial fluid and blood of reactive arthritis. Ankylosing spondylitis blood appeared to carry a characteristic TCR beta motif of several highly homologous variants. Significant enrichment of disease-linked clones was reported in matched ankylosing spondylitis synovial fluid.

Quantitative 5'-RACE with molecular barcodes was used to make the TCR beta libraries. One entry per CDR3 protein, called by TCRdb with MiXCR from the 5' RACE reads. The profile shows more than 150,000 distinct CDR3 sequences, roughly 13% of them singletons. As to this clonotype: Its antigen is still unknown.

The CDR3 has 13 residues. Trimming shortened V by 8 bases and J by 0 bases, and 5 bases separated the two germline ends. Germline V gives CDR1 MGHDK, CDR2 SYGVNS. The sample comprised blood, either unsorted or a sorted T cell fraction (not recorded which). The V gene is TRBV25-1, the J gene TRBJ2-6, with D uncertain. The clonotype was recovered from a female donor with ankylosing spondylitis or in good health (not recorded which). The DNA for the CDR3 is TGTGCCAGCCTTCGCTCTGGGGCCAACGTCCTGACTTTC. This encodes CASLRSGANVLTF.